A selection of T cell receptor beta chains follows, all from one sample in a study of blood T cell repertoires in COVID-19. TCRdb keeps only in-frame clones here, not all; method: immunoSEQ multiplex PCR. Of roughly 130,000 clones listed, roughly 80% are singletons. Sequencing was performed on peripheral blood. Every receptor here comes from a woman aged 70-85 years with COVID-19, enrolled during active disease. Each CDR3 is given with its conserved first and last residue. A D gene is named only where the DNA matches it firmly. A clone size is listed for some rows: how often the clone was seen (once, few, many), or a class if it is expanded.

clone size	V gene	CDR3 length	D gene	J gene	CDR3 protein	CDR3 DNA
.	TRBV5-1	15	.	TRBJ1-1	CASSPGSHRGTEAFF	TGCGCCAGCAGCCCGGGTTCGCATCGCGGCACTGAAGCTTTCTTT
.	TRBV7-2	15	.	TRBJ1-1	CASSLRRVMNTEAFF	TGTGCCAGCAGCCTGCGACGGGTAATGAACACTGAAGCTTTCTTT
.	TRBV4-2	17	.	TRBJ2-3	CASSQGRTARIGDTQYF	TGTGCCAGCAGCCAAGGCCGGACTGCCCGAATCGGAGATACGCAGTATTTT
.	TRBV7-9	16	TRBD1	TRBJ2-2	CASSLGTGVPTGELFF	TGTGCCAGCAGCCTCGGGACAGGGGTCCCTACCGGGGAGCTGTTTTTT
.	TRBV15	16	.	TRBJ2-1	CATSRGERAGRNEQFF	TGTGCCACCAGCAGAGGAGAGCGGGCGGGGAGGAATGAGCAGTTCTTC
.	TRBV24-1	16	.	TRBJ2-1	CATSDLGLGDQNEQFF	TGTGCCACCAGTGATTTGGGGCTCGGCGATCAAAATGAGCAGTTCTTC
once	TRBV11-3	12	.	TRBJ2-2	CASSPDTGELFF	TGTGCCAGCAGCCCCGACACCGGGGAGCTGTTTTTT
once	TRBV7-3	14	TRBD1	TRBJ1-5	CAMTTGWRDQPQHF	TGTGCCATGACGACAGGGTGGAGGGATCAGCCCCAGCATTTT
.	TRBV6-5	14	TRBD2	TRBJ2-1	CASSLAGADNEQFF	TGTGCCAGCAGTCTAGCGGGGGCCGATAATGAGCAGTTCTTC
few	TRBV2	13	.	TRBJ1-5	CASTSGTFQPQHF	TGTGCCAGCACGAGTGGTACGTTTCAGCCCCAGCATTTT
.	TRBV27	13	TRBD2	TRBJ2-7	CASRAGGAYEQYF	TGTGCCAGCAGAGCGGGGGGCGCCTACGAGCAGTACTTC
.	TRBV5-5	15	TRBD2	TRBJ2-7	CASSLGLAGLYEQYF	TGTGCCAGCAGCTTGGGACTAGCGGGTCTCTACGAGCAGTACTTC
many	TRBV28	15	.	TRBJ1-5	CASRTVGGGNQPQHF	TGTGCCAGCAGGACGGTAGGGGGTGGCAATCAGCCCCAGCATTTT
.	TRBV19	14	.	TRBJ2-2	CASSRQGITGELFF	TGTGCCAGTAGTCGCCAGGGGATCACCGGGGAGCTGTTTTTT
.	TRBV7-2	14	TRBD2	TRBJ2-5	CASSPMGGLETQYF	TGTGCCAGCAGCCCCATGGGAGGGCTTGAGACCCAGTACTTC
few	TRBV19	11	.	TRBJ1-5	CASSSNQPQHF	TGTGCCAGTAGTTCAAATCAGCCCCAGCATTTT
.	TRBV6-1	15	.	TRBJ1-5	CASSEAGPSNQPQHF	TGTGCCAGCAGTGAGGCGGGACCTAGCAATCAGCCCCAGCATTTT
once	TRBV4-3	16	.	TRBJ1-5	CASSQERGYSNQPQHF	TGCGCCAGCAGCCAAGAAAGGGGGTATAGCAATCAGCCCCAGCATTTT
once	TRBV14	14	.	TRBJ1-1	CASSRRTANTEAFF	TGTGCCAGCAGCCGCCGGACAGCGAACACTGAAGCTTTCTTT
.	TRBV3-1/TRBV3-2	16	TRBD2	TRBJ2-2	CASSQELAGVTGELFF	TGTGCCAGCAGCCAGGAACTAGCGGGGGTCACCGGGGAGCTGTTTTTT
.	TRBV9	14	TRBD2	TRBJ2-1	CASSVETSANEQFF	TGTGCCAGCAGCGTAGAGACTAGCGCCAATGAGCAGTTCTTC
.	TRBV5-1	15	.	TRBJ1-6	CASSSTGPYNSPLHF	TGCGCCAGCAGCTCGACAGGTCCCTATAATTCACCCCTCCACTTT
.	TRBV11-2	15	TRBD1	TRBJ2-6	CASSFTGDGANVLTF	TGTGCCAGCAGCTTTACAGGGGACGGGGCCAACGTCCTGACTTTC
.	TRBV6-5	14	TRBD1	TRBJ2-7	CASRKTGGAYEQYF	TGTGCCAGCAGGAAGACAGGGGGAGCCTACGAGCAGTACTTC
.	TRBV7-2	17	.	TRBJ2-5	CASSSYRGSEIQETQYF	TGTGCCAGCAGCTCCTACCGGGGGTCGGAAATCCAAGAGACCCAGTACTTC
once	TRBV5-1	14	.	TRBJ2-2	CASRLASNTGELFF	TGCGCCAGCAGGCTAGCGTCGAACACCGGGGAGCTGTTTTTT
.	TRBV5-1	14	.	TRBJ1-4	CASSSSGGGEKLFF	TGCGCCAGCAGCAGCTCAGGCGGGGGTGAAAAACTGTTTTTT
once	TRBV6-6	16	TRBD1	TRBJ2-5	CASRESATGGFQMQYF	TGTGCCAGCAGGGAATCCGCGACAGGGGGTTTTCAAATGCAGTACTTC
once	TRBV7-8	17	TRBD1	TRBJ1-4	CASSLAGGQATNEKLFF	TGTGCCAGCAGCTTAGCAGGGGGCCAGGCAACTAATGAAAAACTGTTTTTT
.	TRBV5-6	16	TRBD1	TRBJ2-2	CASSWGTGPNTGELFF	TGTGCCAGCAGCTGGGGGACAGGGCCTAACACCGGGGAGCTGTTTTTT
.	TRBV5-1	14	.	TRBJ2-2	CAISGPGNTGELFF	TGCGCCATTTCAGGGCCCGGCAACACCGGGGAGCTGTTTTTT
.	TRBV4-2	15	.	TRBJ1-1	CASSQGAFGGVEAFF	TGTGCCAGCAGCCAAGGGGCCTTTGGGGGGGTAGAAGCTTTCTTT
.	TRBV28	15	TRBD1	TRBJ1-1	CTSSTRGQGNTEAFF	TGTACCAGCAGTACCAGGGGACAGGGGAACACTGAAGCTTTCTTT
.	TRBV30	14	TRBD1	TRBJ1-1	CAWSGMTGVGEAFF	TGTGCCTGGAGTGGGATGACAGGGGTCGGTGAAGCTTTCTTT
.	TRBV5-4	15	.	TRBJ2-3	CASSLVFSGTDTQYF	TGTGCCAGCAGCTTGGTCTTCTCGGGCACAGATACGCAGTATTTT
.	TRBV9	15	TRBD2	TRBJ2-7	CASSPGSGGAYEQYF	TGTGCCAGCAGTCCTGGTAGCGGGGGAGCCTACGAGCAGTACTTC
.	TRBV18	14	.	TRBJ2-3	CASSPGRAPDTQYF	TGTGCCAGCTCACCAGGCAGGGCGCCAGATACGCAGTATTTT
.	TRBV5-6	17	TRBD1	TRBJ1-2	CASSLEGTGVPGRGYTF	TGTGCCAGCAGCTTGGAAGGGACAGGGGTCCCCGGACGGGGCTACACCTTC